This T cell receptor beta chain came from a study of T cells in Graves' hyperthyroidism and ophthalmopathy. Amplification of TCR beta CDR3 regions was performed using RNA transcripts as template. HTBI primers were employed in a first-round RT-PCR of the TCR CDR3. TCRdb re-called the multiplex PCR reads with MiXCR, one entry per CDR3 protein. The data contain some 400,000 distinct CDR3 sequences, roughly 14% of them seen just once; the ten biggest clones take up about 11%. The trim removed 5 bases at V and 3 bases at J, leaving 4 bases unmatched. Germline V gives CDR1 LNHNV, CDR2 YYDKDF (reference sequence). The CDR3 consists of 14 residues. Diagnostic decisions used clinical symptoms, serum thyroxine and TRAb, thyroid ultrasound and orbital computed tomography. In its sample, this clonotype was seen many times.

The sequencing sample was made of blood. The receptor was isolated from a woman in her sixties or seventies with Graves' hyperthyroidism. The gene calls are TRBV15 and TRBJ2-7, with TRBD1 matching 10 bases. This CDR3 reads CATSSGTGDYEQYF. The CDR3 bases are TGTGCCACCAGCTCCGGGACAGGGGACTACGAGCAGTACTTC. Using reference TRBV15 and TRBJ2-7 for the parts outside the CDR3, the full variable domain is DAMVIQNPRYQVTQFGKPVTLSCSQTLNHNVMYWYQQKSSQAPKLLFHYYDKDFNNEADTPDNFQSRRPNTSFCFLDIRSPGLGDTAMYLCATSSGTGDYEQYFGPGTRLTVT.